These T cell receptor beta chains were read from a single sample in a study of T cell changes during pregnancy in multiple sclerosis. Clones were read by immunoSEQ multiplex PCR, and TCRdb kept only the in-frame ones, dropping some. The sample holds approximately 88,000 clones, around 94% seen once. Sequenced here: peripheral blood, sampled in the third trimester of pregnancy. These TCRs come from a female donor with multiple sclerosis, enrolled in a pregnancy study. Both conserved end residues are part of each CDR3. A D gene is named only where the DNA matches it firmly.

j_gene: TRBJ2-3; d_gene: .; v_gene: TRBV9; CDR3aa: CASSAVGGADTQYF; CDR3nt: TGTGCCAGCAGCGCAGTTGGAGGTGCAGATACGCAGTATTTT
j_gene: TRBJ2-1; d_gene: TRBD2; v_gene: TRBV5-1; CDR3aa: CASSEGLAGDSYNEQFF; CDR3nt: TGCGCCAGCAGCGAAGGACTAGCGGGTGATTCCTACAATGAGCAGTTCTTC
j_gene: TRBJ2-3; d_gene: TRBD2; v_gene: TRBV7-8; CDR3aa: CASSSRVAGGDTQYF; CDR3nt: TGTGCCAGCAGCTCGAGAGTAGCGGGAGGAGATACGCAGTATTTT
j_gene: TRBJ1-4; d_gene: .; v_gene: TRBV4-3; CDR3aa: CASSHLVGPSTNEKLFF; CDR3nt: TGCGCCAGCAGCCACTTGGTGGGGCCGTCAACTAATGAAAAACTGTTTTTT
j_gene: TRBJ1-1; d_gene: TRBD1; v_gene: TRBV7-9; CDR3aa: CASSGRTGQGSTEAFF; CDR3nt: TGTGCCAGCAGCGGCAGAACCGGACAGGGGTCGACTGAAGCTTTCTTT
j_gene: TRBJ1-5; d_gene: .; v_gene: TRBV11-2; CDR3aa: CASSRGGGNQPQHF; CDR3nt: TGTGCCAGCTCTAGGGGAGGGGGGAATCAGCCCCAGCATTTT
j_gene: TRBJ1-1; d_gene: .; v_gene: TRBV7-2; CDR3aa: CASSLEESRGVYTEAFF; CDR3nt: TGTGCCAGCAGCTTAGAGGAGTCCAGGGGTGTGTACACTGAAGCTTTCTTT
j_gene: TRBJ2-1; d_gene: TRBD2; v_gene: TRBV4-1; CDR3aa: CASSGRPGRAGYEQFF; CDR3nt: TGCGCCAGCAGTGGCAGACCCGGGAGGGCCGGGTATGAGCAGTTCTTC
j_gene: TRBJ1-5; d_gene: .; v_gene: TRBV6-5; CDR3aa: CASSYTFNQPQHF; CDR3nt: TGTGCCAGCAGTTACACATTCAATCAGCCCCAGCATTTT
j_gene: TRBJ2-3; d_gene: TRBD1; v_gene: TRBV12-5; CDR3aa: CASGLGQGWGDTQYF; CDR3nt: TGTGCTAGTGGTTTGGGACAGGGTTGGGGAGATACGCAGTATTTT
j_gene: TRBJ2-1; d_gene: .; v_gene: TRBV7-7; CDR3aa: CASSSPTDNEQFF; CDR3nt: TGTGCCAGCAGCTCCCCGACAGACAATGAGCAGTTCTTC
j_gene: TRBJ1-2; d_gene: .; v_gene: TRBV6-5; CDR3aa: CASSLIENYGYTF; CDR3nt: TGTGCCAGCAGTCTCATAGAGAACTATGGCTACACCTTC
j_gene: TRBJ1-2; d_gene: .; v_gene: TRBV19; CDR3aa: CASSRTVRYGYTF; CDR3nt: TGTGCCAGTAGTAGGACAGTTCGTTATGGCTACACCTTC